One sample yielded the 14 T cell receptor beta chains listed below, sequenced in a study of T cells in Graves' hyperthyroidism and ophthalmopathy. Using RNA transcripts as the source, TCR beta CDR3 regions were amplified. The HTBI primer set was used in a first-round RT-PCR of the TCR CDR3. Via MiXCR, TCRdb re-called the multiplex PCR reads, giving one row per CDR3 protein. The sample lists 460,000 or so distinct CDR3 sequences; approximately 15% were seen once. Sample: blood. Receptors originate from a woman under 30 with Graves' hyperthyroidism.

This clonotype has ten or more counts. CDR3 coding DNA: TGTGCCAGCAGCCAAGGGGGCCACTATCACGGAGGGGGCGAGCAGTACGTC. Amino acids: CASSQGGHYHGGGEQYV. The gene calls are TRBV3-1 and TRBJ2-7; D is possibly TRBD1 or TRBD2 (6 bases each). Germline V lookup: CDR1 LGHDT, CDR2 YNNKEL (reference sequence). The CDR3 spans 17 residues. V lost 1 base and J 6 bases, leaving 22 bases between the germline ends.

This clonotype was detected many times. The chain joins TRBV2 to TRBJ2-3, with 7 bases matching TRBD2. Germline-derived CDR1 and CDR2 are SNHLY and FYNNEI. Trimming took 11 bases from V and 2 from J; bases not matched to a gene: 10. The CDR3 totals 14 residues. CDR3 DNA: TGTGCCGGGATGAGGGACTACGACACAGATACGCAGTATTTT. Amino acid sequence: CAGMRDYDTDTQYF.

This clonotype was counted ten times or more. The chain has TRBV6-1 and TRBJ2-7; 11 bases agree with TRBD2. The CDR3 spans 13 residues. In germline, CDR1 is MNHNS, CDR2 SASEGT. V was pared by 5 bases and J by 5 bases, with 2 bases of the junction left unmatched. CDR3 nucleotides: TGTGCCAGCAGTCTGGGACTAGCGGACGAGCAGTACGTC. Its protein is CASSLGLADEQYV.

V usage is TRBV7-3 and J usage is TRBJ2-7; 15 bases agree with TRBD2. Germline V gives CDR1 SGHTA, CDR2 FQGTGA. This CDR3 spans 16 amino acids. V trimming: 5 bases; J trimming: 6 bases; junction bases outside the gene matches: 8. CDR3 DNA: TGTGCCAGCAGCCCCCGGACTAGCGGGAGGGCCGCCGAGCAGTACGTC. Amino acids: CASSPRTSGRAAEQYV.

This clonotype was counted many times. V is TRBV20-1 and J is TRBJ2-3, with TRBD1 matching 8 bases. The CDR3 covers 13 residues. Trimming took 8 bases from V and 6 from J; bases not matched to a gene: 10. In germline, CDR1 is DFQATT, CDR2 SNEGSKA (reference sequence). CDR3 bases: TGCAGTTCCCCATCACAGGGGGACGATACGCAGTATTTT. It is translated as CSSPSQGDDTQYF.

About this clonotype itself: One end of the junction is discordant with germline, which a read error may explain. The chain couples TRBV7-2 to TRBJ2-5, with TRBD2 matching over 11 bases. Germline V gene data show CDR1 as SGHTA and CDR2 as FQGNSA. CDR3 length equals 14 residues. CDR3 sequence: CASSLAVLAGGVDF. The CDR3 DNA reads TGTGCCAGCAGCTTGGCAGTCCTAGCGGGAGGTGTGGACTTC.

This clonotype was observed many times. The chain recombines TRBV10-2 with TRBJ1-5; D is perhaps TRBD1 (5 bases). CDR1 is WSHSY and CDR2 is SAAADI in the germline V gene. Trimming took off 1 base at V and 6 bases at J, with 13 bases between the two ends. The CDR3 totals 15 residues. CDR3 amino acids: CASSEWGGGSQPQHF. CDR3 bases: TGCGCCAGCAGTGAGTGGGGGGGGGGAAGTCAGCCCCAGCATTTT.

This clonotype was recorded many times. V and J are TRBV20-1 and TRBJ2-1; 8 nucleotides agree with TRBD2. The CDR3 has 16 residues. With V trimmed by 1 base and J by 0 bases, 5 bases remained unmatched. CDR1 and CDR2 from the germline V gene are DFQATT and SNEGSKA (reference sequence). CDR3 DNA: TGCAGTGCTAGAGTAGCGGGAATACGCTCCTACAATGAGCAGTTCTTC. Translation: CSARVAGIRSYNEQFF.

About this clonotype: A much larger clone differs from this one at a single base, so this may be a read error. The chain joins TRBV18 to TRBJ2-1; a possible D gene is TRBD2 (5 bases). This CDR3 region has 15 residues. Germline CDR1 and CDR2: KGHSH and LQKENI. CDR3 sequence: CAISPVGNSYNEQFF. The CDR3 coding sequence is TGTGCCATCTCACCAGTCGGGAACTCCTACAATGAGCAGTTCTTC.

This clonotype was seen repeatedly, ten times or more. For the CDR3, the DNA is TGTGCCAGCAGTTTAGGAAGGACTCACACGAGGAATGAGCAGTTCTTC. Encoded protein: CASSLGRTHTRNEQFF. V usage is TRBV28 and J usage is TRBJ2-1; a possible D gene is TRBD2 (5 bases). CDR3 length equals 16 residues. The V gene lost 2 bases and the J gene lost 7 bases, with 18 bases spanning the gap. Germline V gene sequence: CDR1 MDHEN, CDR2 SYDVKM.

This rearrangement joins TRBV20-1 to TRBJ1-2; perhaps TRBD1 as D (6 bases). V lost 5 bases and J lost 3, with 16 bases in between. The CDR3 sequence is 14 residues long. CDR1 and CDR2 (germline): DFQATT, SNEGSKA (reference sequence). The CDR3 spells CSAPRGRGDYGYTF. Written as DNA, the CDR3 is TGCAGTGCTCCGAGGGGCAGGGGCGACTATGGCTACACCTTC.

On this clonotype: This may be a read error: a much more frequent sequence differs by one nucleotide. The V and J genes are TRBV25-1 and TRBJ2-5, with unresolved D. Germline V gives CDR1 MGHDK, CDR2 SYGVNS. With 8 bases removed from V and 1 base from J, the gap between germline ends came to 14 bases. The length of the CDR3 is 14 residues. The CDR3 loop reads CASSTTGTQETQYF. CDR3 nucleotides: TGTGCCAGCTCCACTACTGGCACCCAAGAGACCCAGTACTTC. Based on the CDR3 plus reference TRBV25-1 and TRBJ2-5, the full variable domain is EADIYQTPRYLVIGTGKKITLECSQTMGHDKMYWYQQDPGMELHLIHYSYGVNSTEKGDLSSESTVSRIRTEHFPLTLESARPSHTSQYLCASSTTGTQETQYFGPGTRLLVL.

In this sample, this clonotype turned up many times. The chain links TRBV12-3 or TRBV12-4 to TRBJ2-3, with D tentatively TRBD2 (7 bases). The V gene lost 10 bases and the J gene lost 4 bases, with 21 bases spanning the gap. There are 15 residues in the CDR3. CDR3 sequence reads: CATQGRERIADTQYF. The CDR3 coding sequence is TGTGCCACCCAGGGGCGGGAGAGAATTGCAGATACGCAGTATTTT.

This clonotype has ten or more counts. The chain links TRBV7-9 to TRBJ2-2, with 9 bases matching TRBD2. Germline assignment: CDR1 SEHNR and CDR2 FQNEAQ (reference sequence). The ends lost 5 bases at V and 6 bases at J; junction bases unmatched: 7. The CDR3 sequence is 15 residues long. CDR3 residues: CASSPSGRFAGELFF. The CDR3 nucleotides read TGTGCCAGCAGCCCGAGCGGGAGGTTCGCCGGGGAGCTGTTTTTT.